The clone carrying this T cell receptor (beta chain) appeared once. The ends were cut back, 6 bases at V and 10 bases at J, with 15 bases in the middle. Germline V gene data show CDR1 as SGHDN and CDR2 as FVKESK. This CDR3 spans 12 amino acids. The data are from a study of control samples from healthy donors and cancer patients. The protocol was immunoSEQ multiplex PCR, while the TCRdb copy is restricted to in-frame clones and leaves out a portion. The sample has 150,000 to 200,000 clones, 90% seen once. The origin of this receptor is a woman aged 45-65 years in good health. J is TRBJ1-1 and V is TRBV14, with D tentatively TRBD1 (5 bases). Sequencing input: blood. The CDR3 DNA sequence: TGTGCCAGCAGACCCGATGCGGGGGGAGCTTTCTTT. Its protein product is CASRPDAGGAFF.